These 18 T cell receptor beta chains share one sample of origin, sequenced in a study of blood T cell repertoires in COVID-19. Method: immunoSEQ multiplex PCR; TCRdb's copy keeps in-frame clones and lacks some. The sample gives fewer than 350,000 clones, roughly 89% of which show up once; roughly 6.2% is in the top ten. Material: PBMCs or T cells enriched from blood (not recorded which). The receptors derive from a woman aged 40 to 50 who had recovered from COVID-19.

The V call is TRBV6-1, the J call TRBJ1-2; D not certain. Trimming stripped 2 bases from V and 7 bases from J, with 11 bases between. The CDR3 sequence is 13 residues long. The V gene's germline CDR1 is MNHNS and CDR2 SASEGT. The CDR3 protein is CASSEPVWPGYTF. The DNA for the CDR3 is TGTGCCAGCAGTGAACCAGTCTGGCCTGGCTACACCTTC.

The rearrangement joins TRBV7-8 to TRBJ1-6; D gene ambiguous. The CDR3 length is 14 residues. Trimming pared 8 bases from V and 8 bases from J, leaving 16 bases between. Germline CDR1 reads SGHVS; CDR2 reads FQNEAQ. CDR3 sequence: CASGPRPRDSPLHF. The CDR3, as DNA: TGTGCCAGCGGCCCCCGACCCCGGGATTCACCCCTCCACTTT.

This chain connects TRBV19 to TRBJ2-5, with D possibly being TRBD2 (6 bases). V lost 3 bases to trimming and J lost 6 bases, with 14 bases between them. Germline values: CDR1 LNHDA, CDR2 SQIVND (reference sequence). The CDR3 is made up of 14 amino acids. The CDR3 reads CASSIMGRGKTQYF. The CDR3 DNA follows: TGTGCCAGTAGTATTATGGGACGGGGGAAGACCCAGTACTTC.

The CDR3 nucleotides read TGTGCCAGCAGTTTATCTCGGGGACAGGGTTTCTTAGAGCAGTACTTC. It yields the protein CASSLSRGQGFLEQYF. The V and J genes are TRBV28 and TRBJ2-7; TRBD1 matches 9 bases. The germline V gene encodes CDR1 MDHEN and CDR2 SYDVKM. J lost 7 bases, V lost 1 base, and 11 bases had no gene match. This CDR3 is 16 amino acids long.

The rearrangement links TRBV4-3 to TRBJ2-1, with D unresolved. This CDR3 is 13 amino acids long. CDR1 and CDR2 from the germline V gene are LGHNA and YSLEER. Trimming pared 0 bases from V and 8 bases from J, leaving 8 bases between. For the CDR3, the DNA is TGCGCCAGCAGCCAAGAGTCAGGTTATGAGCAGTTCTTC. This gives the protein CASSQESGYEQFF.

V is TRBV28 and J is TRBJ1-4; 7 nucleotides line up with TRBD1. Germline V gene sequence: CDR1 MDHEN, CDR2 SYDVKM. CDR3 length: 14 residues. Unmatched junction bases numbered 8, after V lost 6 bases and J lost 7 bases. CDR3 DNA: TGTGCCAGCAGCTCGACAGGGCCGGGTGAAAAACTGTTTTTT. Its translation is CASSSTGPGEKLFF.

The J gene is TRBJ1-4, the V gene TRBV29-1; D possibly corresponds to TRBD1 (5 bases). The germline V and J ends were trimmed by 7 bases and 7 bases, with 13 bases remaining between them. The CDR3 covers 12 residues. Per the germline V gene, CDR1 is SQVTM and CDR2 is ANQGSEA. CDR3 loop: CSGGDRGEKLFF. The CDR3 DNA is TGCAGCGGCGGGGATAGGGGTGAAAAACTGTTTTTT.

CDR3 nucleotide sequence: TGTGCCAGCAGTTTATGGGGATGGACTAGCGGGAGCGGAGATGAGCAGTTCTTC. It yields the protein CASSLWGWTSGSGDEQFF. V gene TRBV28 combines with J gene TRBJ2-1; 13 bases are a match to TRBD2. This CDR3 has 18 amino acids. CDR1 and CDR2 (germline): MDHEN, SYDVKM. V was pared by 0 bases and J by 8 bases, with 10 bases of the junction left unmatched.

This clone came up once. This chain links TRBV18 with TRBJ1-5, with TRBD1 matching 7 bases. This CDR3 spans 12 amino acids. V lost 5 bases and J lost 6; bases outside the gene matches: 1. The germline gives CDR1 KGHSH, CDR2 LQKENI. This chain's CDR3 is CASSRGLQPQHF. CDR3 nucleotide sequence: TGTGCCAGCTCAAGGGGGCTTCAGCCCCAGCATTTT. Using reference TRBV18 and TRBJ1-5 for the parts outside the CDR3, the full variable domain is NAGVMQNPRHLVRRRGQEARLRCSPMKGHSHVYWYRQLPEEGLKFMVYLQKENIIDESGMPKERFSAEFPKEGPSILRIQQVVRGDSAAYFCASSRGLQPQHFGDGTRLSIL.

Concerning this clone: At the DNA level, this CDR3 is encoded by other sequences in the same sample as well. J is TRBJ2-5 and V is TRBV7-9; the match to TRBD2 covers 13 bases. Germline assignment: CDR1 SEHNR and CDR2 FQNEAQ (reference sequence). Germline trimming cut 2 bases from V and 4 bases from J; bases unmatched to any gene: 1. This CDR3 spans 15 amino acids. CDR3 residues: CASSLRLAGGETQYF. The CDR3 region has the DNA TGTGCCAGCAGCTTAAGACTAGCGGGAGGAGAGACCCAGTACTTC.

This clone was picked up one time. This chain's CDR3 is CASSQVQTWARNEQFF. The DNA for the CDR3 is TGTGCCAGCAGCCAAGTTCAAACCTGGGCCCGCAATGAGCAGTTCTTC. The rearrangement joins TRBV3-1 (or the pseudogene TRBV3-2) to TRBJ2-1; D is ambiguous. Trimming pared 1 base from V and 6 bases from J, leaving 16 bases between. There are 16 residues in the CDR3. The germline V gene encodes CDR1 LGHDT and CDR2 YNNKEL (reference sequence).

This chain uses TRBV5-1 with TRBJ2-2; 8 positions agree with TRBD1. The CDR3 contains 15 residues. J was trimmed by 4 bases and V by 3 bases; bases with no gene match: 5. Germline CDR1 SGHRS, CDR2 YFSETQ. The chain's CDR3 is CASSSGTGGTGELFF. The CDR3 DNA follows: TGCGCCAGCAGCTCCGGGACAGGCGGCACCGGGGAGCTGTTTTTT.

The chain couples TRBV4-3 to TRBJ1-4; D is perhaps TRBD1 (5 bases). Trimming took 0 bases from V and 8 from J, leaving 13 bases between them. This CDR3 has 15 residues. Germline V gene lookup returns CDR1 LGHNA and CDR2 YSLEER. CDR3 residues: CASSQDRRGDEKLFF. CDR3 in DNA: TGCGCCAGCAGCCAAGATCGACGGGGGGACGAAAAACTGTTTTTT.

This clone was found once. The V and J genes are TRBV4-2 and TRBJ1-5; D not certain. The germline V gene encodes CDR1 LGHNA and CDR2 YNFKEQ. CDR3 length equals 15 residues. V was cut by 0 bases and J by 3 bases, with 9 bases left in between. CDR3 protein: CASSQDGQFNQPQHF. In nucleotides, the CDR3 is TGTGCCAGCAGCCAAGATGGGCAGTTCAATCAGCCCCAGCATTTT.

This clone was seen once. The gene calls are TRBV9 and TRBJ2-2, with TRBD2 matching over 8 bases. Trimming at V came to 1 base and at J to 2 bases, leaving 7 bases not matched to a gene. Germline lookup yields CDR1 SGDLS and CDR2 YYNGEE. This CDR3 is built from 17 residues. DNA of the CDR3: TGTGCCAGCAGCGTAAGCCAGGTAGCGGGAAACACCGGGGAGCTGTTTTTT. Translated: CASSVSQVAGNTGELFF. The full variable domain, its missing parts supplied by reference TRBV9 and TRBJ2-2, is DSGVTQTPKHLITATGQRVTLRCSPRSGDLSVYWYQQSLDQGLQFLIQYYNGEERAKGNILERFSAQQFPDLHSELNLSSLELGDSALYFCASSVSQVAGNTGELFFGEGSRLTVL.

The chain joins TRBV28 to TRBJ2-1; TRBD2 agrees at 9 bases. Germline V gives CDR1 MDHEN, CDR2 SYDVKM. CDR3 size: 16 residues. The V and J ends lost 5 bases and 7 bases, in that order; junction bases with no gene match: 12. The CDR3 nucleotides read TGTGCCAGCAGTAGAGAAGCGGGAGGTCTCTATAATGAGCAGTTCTTC. Its protein is CASSREAGGLYNEQFF.

The gene calls are TRBV29-1 and TRBJ1-1; D not certain. CDR1 and CDR2 (germline): SQVTM, ANQGSEA. Trimming left V 7 bases short and J 6 bases short, with 12 bases between. CDR3 length: 11 residues. In DNA form, the CDR3 reads TGCAGCGCCTCAGGTATCGCTGAAGCTTTCTTT. Translating it yields CSASGIAEAFF. The entire variable domain, with the rest obtained from reference TRBV29-1 and TRBJ1-1, is as follows: SAVISQKPSRDICQRGTSLTIQCQVDSQVTMMFWYRQQPGQSLTLIATANQGSEATYESGFVIDKFPISRPNLTFSTLTVSNMSPEDSSIYLCSASGIAEAFFGQGTRLTVV.

This chain links TRBV3-1 (or the pseudogene TRBV3-2) with TRBJ2-7, with 7 positions matching TRBD2. V dropped 3 bases and J dropped 6; count of bases not matched to a gene: 8. From germline, CDR1 is LGHDT and CDR2 YNNKEL (reference sequence). The CDR3 has 14 residues. CDR3 sequence reads: CASSHLGGGGEQYF. The CDR3 nucleotides are TGTGCCAGCAGCCACCTTGGGGGGGGAGGCGAGCAGTACTTC.